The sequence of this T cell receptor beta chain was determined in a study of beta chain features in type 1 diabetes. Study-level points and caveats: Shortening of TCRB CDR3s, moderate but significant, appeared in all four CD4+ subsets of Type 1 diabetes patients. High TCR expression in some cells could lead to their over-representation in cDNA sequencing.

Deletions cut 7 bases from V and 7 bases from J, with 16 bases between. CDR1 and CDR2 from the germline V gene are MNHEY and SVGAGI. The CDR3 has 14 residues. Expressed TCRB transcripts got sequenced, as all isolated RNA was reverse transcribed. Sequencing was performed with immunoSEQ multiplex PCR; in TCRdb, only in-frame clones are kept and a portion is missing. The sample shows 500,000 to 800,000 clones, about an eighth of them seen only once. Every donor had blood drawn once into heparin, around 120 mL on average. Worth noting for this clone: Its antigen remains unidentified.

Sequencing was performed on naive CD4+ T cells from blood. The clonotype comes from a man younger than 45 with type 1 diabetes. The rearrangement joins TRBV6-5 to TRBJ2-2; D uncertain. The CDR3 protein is CASNVDPAGGELFF. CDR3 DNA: TGTGCCAGCAATGTCGACCCAGCTGGCGGGGAGCTGTTTTTT.